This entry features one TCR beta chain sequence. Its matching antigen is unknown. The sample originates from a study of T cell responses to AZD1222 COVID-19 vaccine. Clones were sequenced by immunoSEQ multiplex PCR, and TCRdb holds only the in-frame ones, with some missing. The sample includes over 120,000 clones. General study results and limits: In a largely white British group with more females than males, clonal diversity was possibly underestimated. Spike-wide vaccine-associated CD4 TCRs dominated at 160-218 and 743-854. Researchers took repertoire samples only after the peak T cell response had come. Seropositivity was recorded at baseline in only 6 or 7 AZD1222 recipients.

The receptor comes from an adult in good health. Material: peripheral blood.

In nucleotides, the CDR3 is TGTGCCAGCAGCAAAACGGTCTCCTACGAGCAGTACTTC. Amino acids: CASSKTVSYEQYF. The V call is TRBV6-2 or TRBV6-3, the J call TRBJ2-7; no clear D. The CDR3 extends over 13 amino acids. Trimming stripped 6 bases from V and 0 bases from J, with 9 bases between. Germline CDR1 and CDR2: MNHEY and SVGEGT.